This T cell receptor (beta chain) was sequenced in a study of blood T cell repertoires in COVID-19. As for the study in general: Some COVID-19 samples were acute and others convalescent; all came from the United States, Italy and Spain.

V lost 2 bases and J 1 base, leaving 9 bases between the germline ends. Germline CDR1 SGHKS, CDR2 YYEKEE (reference sequence). The CDR3 contains 14 residues. Clones were read by immunoSEQ multiplex PCR, and TCRdb kept only the in-frame ones, dropping some. The data hold around 100,000 clones, with approximately 81% observed a single time. The rearrangement uses TRBV5-5 and TRBJ2-5; D may be TRBD1 (5 bases). The TCR was taken from a middle-aged man with acute or convalescent COVID-19. Sequencing was performed on peripheral blood. The CDR3 sequence is CASSFTGTQETQYF. Here the CDR3 DNA reads TGTGCCAGCAGCTTTACAGGCACCCAAGAGACCCAGTACTTC.